Below, 12 T cell receptor beta chains from the same sample are listed, as sequenced in a study of vaccination and CD4 T cells after COVID-19. TCRdb re-derived calls from the PCR reads in MiXCR, one entry per CDR3 protein. The repertoire holds around 28,000 distinct CDR3 sequences, with under 60% as singletons. The time point is: late sampling 161 to 241 days after vaccination in a few convalescent patients. The material was CD4+ T cells from blood, obtained about 7 months after SARS-CoV-2 vaccination. The receptors shown here come from a human donor who had recovered from COVID-19.

The gene calls are TRBV15 and TRBJ2-7; TRBD1 aligns across 7 bases. V dropped 3 bases and J dropped 0; count of bases not matched to a gene: 11. Germline CDR1 reads LNHNV; CDR2 reads YYDKDF (reference sequence). The CDR3 is made up of 17 amino acids. This chain's CDR3 is CATSSLAGGWGSYEQYF. DNA of the CDR3: TGTGCCACCAGCAGTCTTGCAGGGGGATGGGGCTCCTACGAGCAGTACTTC.

The chain carries TRBV7-8 and TRBJ2-1, with 8 bases that match TRBD2. CDR1 is SGHVS, CDR2 FQNEAQ, per germline. CDR3 length: 18 residues. Trimming cost V 3 bases and J 1 base; bases outside gene matches: 11. CDR3 protein: CASSLKRTSPSSYNEQFF. CDR3 in DNA: TGTGCCAGCAGCTTGAAGAGGACTAGCCCTTCATCCTACAATGAGCAGTTCTTC.

This chain uses TRBV10-3 with TRBJ2-3; TRBD1 is a possible D gene (5 bases). The germline V gene has CDR1 ENHRY and CDR2 SYGVKD. The CDR3 sequence is 12 residues long. Trimming shortened V by 10 bases and J by 0 bases, and 8 bases separated the two germline ends. This chain's CDR3 is CATRASTDTQYF. The CDR3, as DNA: TGTGCCACCAGGGCTAGCACAGATACGCAGTATTTT.

The chain uses TRBV28 and TRBJ1-6; D not certain. Germline V lookup: CDR1 MDHEN, CDR2 SYDVKM. The CDR3 spans 15 residues. The V end was cut by 7 bases, the J end by 0 bases, with 10 bases between. DNA of the CDR3: TGTGCCAGCACCGGCAGGAGCTCCTATAATTCACCCCTCCACTTT. Amino acid sequence: CASTGRSSYNSPLHF.

The chain is built from TRBV14 and TRBJ2-5; the D is unclear. V gave up 0 bases and J gave up 2 bases, with 7 bases separating them. CDR3 size: 14 residues. Germline V gene data show CDR1 as SGHDN and CDR2 as FVKESK. The CDR3 nucleotides are TGTGCCAGCAGCCAAGATCCAGGTCAAGAGACCCAGTACTTC. It encodes CASSQDPGQETQYF.

Only a few counts were recorded for this clonotype. The chain recombines TRBV7-3 with TRBJ2-3; TRBD2 agrees at 7 bases. Germline trimming cut 3 bases from V and 5 bases from J; bases unmatched to any gene: 8. CDR3 length equals 15 residues. The V gene's germline CDR1 is SGHTA and CDR2 FQGTGA. The CDR3, as DNA: TGTGCCAGCAGCTTGGCGGGAGCGGTTATAGATACGCAGTATTTT. Protein sequence: CASSLAGAVIDTQYF.

This clonotype has a handful of counts. The chain has TRBV24-1 and TRBJ2-3; D call uncertain. Per germline, CDR1 KGHDR and CDR2 SFDVKD. Trimming took off 7 bases at V and 4 bases at J, with 8 bases between the two ends. The CDR3 extends over 12 amino acids. The CDR3 DNA reads TGTGCCACCAGAGGCAGCTCAGATACGCAGTATTTT. Protein product: CATRGSSDTQYF.

The chain uses TRBV7-6 and TRBJ1-1; TRBD1 matches at 7 bases. Germline CDR1 reads SGHVS; CDR2 reads FNYEAQ. This CDR3 region has 16 residues. V shed 2 bases, J shed 0 bases, and the junction held 6 bases outside the gene matches. The chain's CDR3 is CASSLTRDRMNTEAFF. The CDR3 nucleotides read TGTGCCAGCAGCTTAACCCGGGACAGAATGAACACTGAAGCTTTCTTT.

The CDR3 is CASSPFLAGVAETQYF. The CDR3 DNA follows: TGTGCCAGCAGCCCCTTTCTAGCGGGAGTTGCGGAGACCCAGTACTTC. This sequence joins TRBV7-2 and TRBJ2-5; 10 nucleotides line up with TRBD2. V gave up 5 bases and J gave up 5 bases; unmatched junction bases: 11. CDR3 length equals 16 residues. The germline V gene encodes CDR1 SGHTA and CDR2 FQGNSA.

In this sample, this clonotype turned up a few times. This sequence joins TRBV28 and TRBJ2-7; 13 bases map to TRBD2. Per the germline V gene, CDR1 is MDHEN and CDR2 is SYDVKM. This CDR3 comprises 15 residues. Trimming at V came to 6 bases and at J to 2 bases, leaving 4 bases not matched to a gene. The CDR3 sequence is CASSTGLAGAYEQYF. The CDR3 bases are TGTGCCAGCAGCACCGGACTAGCGGGAGCCTACGAGCAGTACTTC. Filled out from reference TRBV28 and TRBJ2-7, the complete variable domain reads DVKVTQSSRYLVKRTGEKVFLECVQDMDHENMFWYRQDPGLGLRLIYFSYDVKMKEKGDIPEGYSVSREKKERFSLILESASTNQTSMYLCASSTGLAGAYEQYFGPGTRLTVT.

The V call is TRBV20-1, the J call TRBJ2-3; TRBD2 agrees at 8 bases. This CDR3 contains 16 residues. After removal of 0 bases from V and 3 bases from J, the junction contained 8 bases not matched to a gene. The germline V gene encodes CDR1 DFQATT and CDR2 SNEGSKA (reference sequence). CDR3: CSARDAAGLVTDTQYF. Written as DNA, the CDR3 is TGCAGTGCTAGAGATGCGGCGGGACTAGTAACAGATACGCAGTATTTT.

The chain is built from TRBV19 and TRBJ2-5; 7 bases agree with TRBD1. J lost 5 bases, V lost 1 base, and 4 bases had no gene match. This CDR3 is 14 amino acids long. CDR1 is LNHDA and CDR2 is SQIVND in the germline V gene (reference sequence). In DNA form, the CDR3 reads TGTGCCAGTAGTATAGCAGGGGGTGTGGAGACCCAGTACTTC. It is translated as CASSIAGGVETQYF.